What follows describes a single TCR beta chain. What it binds is unknown. No culture or expansion preceded analysis of these blood cells. The germline V and J ends were trimmed by 1 base and 6 bases, with 22 bases remaining between them. The length of the CDR3 is 17 residues. Per germline, CDR1 SGHRS and CDR2 YFSETQ. This sample was included in a study of neoadjuvant anti-PD-1 for oral cavity cancer. Regarding the study as a whole: Higher pretreatment blood Treg/Th17 ratios correlated with higher pretreatment blood and lower post-treatment tumor TCRbeta clonality.

TCRdb keeps only in-frame clones here, not all; method: immunoSEQ multiplex PCR. Of about 72,000 clones in the sample, around four fifths were seen once. This chain joins TRBV5-1 and TRBJ1-2, with D unresolved. The sequence was collected from a person between 40 and 80 years old with oral cavity squamous cell carcinoma. The sequencing used PBMCs, collected before nivolumab (anti-PD-1) treatment. The CDR3 bases are TGCGCCAGCAGCTTGTCCGGAGGGCAGACAAGATGGAATGGCTACACCTTC. Encoded protein: CASSLSGGQTRWNGYTF. Together with reference TRBV5-1 and TRBJ1-2, the CDR3 gives the full variable domain: KAGVTQTPRYLIKTRGQQVTLSCSPISGHRSVSWYQQTPGQGLQFLFEYFSETQRNKGNFPGRFSGRQFSNSRSEMNVSTLELGDSALYLCASSLSGGQTRWNGYTFGSGTRLTVV.